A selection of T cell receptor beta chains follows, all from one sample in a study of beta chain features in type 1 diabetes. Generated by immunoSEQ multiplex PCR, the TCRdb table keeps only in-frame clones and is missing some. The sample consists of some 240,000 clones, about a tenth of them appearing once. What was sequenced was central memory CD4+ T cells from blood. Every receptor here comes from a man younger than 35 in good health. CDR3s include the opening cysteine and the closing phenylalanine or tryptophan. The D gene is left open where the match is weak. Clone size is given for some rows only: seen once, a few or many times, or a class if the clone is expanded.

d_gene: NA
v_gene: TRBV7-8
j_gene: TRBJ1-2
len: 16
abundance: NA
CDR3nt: TGTGCCAGCAGCTCCCAGGAGCCGGGCGTGGGGTATGGCTACACCTTC
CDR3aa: CASSSQEPGVGYGYTF

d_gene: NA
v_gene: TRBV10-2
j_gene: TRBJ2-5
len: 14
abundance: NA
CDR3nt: TGCGCCAGTAAGTGGCAGGGAGCATGGGAGACCCAGTACTTC
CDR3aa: CASKWQGAWETQYF

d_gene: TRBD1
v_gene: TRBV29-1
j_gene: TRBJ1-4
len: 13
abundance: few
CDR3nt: TGCAGCGTTGGGACAGGGATAGGTGAAAAACTGTTTTTT
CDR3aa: CSVGTGIGEKLFF

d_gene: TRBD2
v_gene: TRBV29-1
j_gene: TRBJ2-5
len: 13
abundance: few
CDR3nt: TGCAGCGTTACTAGGACTAGTGAAGAGACCCAGTACTTC
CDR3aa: CSVTRTSEETQYF

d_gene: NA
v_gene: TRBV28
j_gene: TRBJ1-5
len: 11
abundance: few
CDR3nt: TGTGCCAGCAGCGCGACCCAGCCCCAGCATTTT
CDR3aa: CASSATQPQHF

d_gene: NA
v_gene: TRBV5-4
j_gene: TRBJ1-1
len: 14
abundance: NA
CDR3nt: TGTGCCAGCAGCTTGGCCGGGACGAACACTGAAGCTTTCTTT
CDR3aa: CASSLAGTNTEAFF

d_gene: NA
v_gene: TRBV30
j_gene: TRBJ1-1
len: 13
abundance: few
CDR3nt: TGTGCCTGGAGTTGGGGACGGGACACTGAAGCTTTCTTT
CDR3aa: CAWSWGRDTEAFF

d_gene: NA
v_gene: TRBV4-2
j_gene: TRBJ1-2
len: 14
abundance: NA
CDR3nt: TGTGCCAGCAGCCAGCGAGGGGCGGACTATGGCTACACCTTC
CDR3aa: CASSQRGADYGYTF

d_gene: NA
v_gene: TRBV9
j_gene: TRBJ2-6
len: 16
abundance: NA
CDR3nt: TGTGCCAGCAGCGAGCGGAGGGCCTCTGGGGCCAACGTCCTGACTTTC
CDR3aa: CASSERRASGANVLTF

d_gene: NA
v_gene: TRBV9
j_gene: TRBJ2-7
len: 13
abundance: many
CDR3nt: TGTGCCAGCAGCGTGACAGAATCCTACGAGCAGTACTTC
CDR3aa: CASSVTESYEQYF

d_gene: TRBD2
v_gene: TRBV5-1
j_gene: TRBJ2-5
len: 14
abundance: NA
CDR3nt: TGCGCCAGCAGCTTAAGGACTAGCTACGAGACCCAGTACTTC
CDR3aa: CASSLRTSYETQYF

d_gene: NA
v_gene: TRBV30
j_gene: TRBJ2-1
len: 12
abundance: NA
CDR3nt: TGTGCCTGGAGTCAGACAGTAAATGAGCAGTTCTTC
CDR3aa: CAWSQTVNEQFF

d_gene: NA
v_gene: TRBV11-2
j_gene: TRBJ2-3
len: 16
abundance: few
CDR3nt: TGTGCCAGCAGCTTGGGAGATACAGGGATAGCAGATACGCAGTATTTT
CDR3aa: CASSLGDTGIADTQYF

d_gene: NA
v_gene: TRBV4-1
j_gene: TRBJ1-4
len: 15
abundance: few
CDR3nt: TGCGCCAGCAGCAAGGACGGGCTTGTAACTGAAAAACTGTTTTTT
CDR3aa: CASSKDGLVTEKLFF

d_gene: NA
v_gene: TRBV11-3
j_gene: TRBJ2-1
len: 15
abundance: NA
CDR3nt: TGTGCCAGCAGCCCCCTGAGGGCGGGACACAATGAGCAGTTCTTC
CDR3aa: CASSPLRAGHNEQFF

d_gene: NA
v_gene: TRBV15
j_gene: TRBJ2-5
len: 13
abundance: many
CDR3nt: TGTGCCACCAGCAGAGGACTTCAGGAGACCCAGTACTTC
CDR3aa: CATSRGLQETQYF

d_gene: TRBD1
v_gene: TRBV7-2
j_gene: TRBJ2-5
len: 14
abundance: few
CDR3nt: TGTGCCAGCAGCCCTAACAGGGGAAGAGAGACCCAGTACTTC
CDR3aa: CASSPNRGRETQYF